This TCR beta chain was profiled in a study of shared clonotypes between healthy human individuals. Here immunoSEQ multiplex PCR was the method, and the copy in TCRdb shows in-frame clones only, minus some. The repertoire has approximately 470,000 clones, roughly 80% of them found once; the top ten carry approximately 11%. About this clone itself: Antigen unknown.

After removal of 3 bases from V and 7 bases from J, the junction contained 6 bases not matched to a gene. Germline values: CDR1 LNHDA, CDR2 SQIVND (reference sequence). The length of the CDR3 is 14 residues. Study findings and constraints: An effect of sequencing depth on clonotype sharing among donors was expected. The low donor count limited represented genetic and exposure-history diversity. Researchers sampled blood only, noting tissue repertoires likely differ.

This TCR was sampled from a woman aged 40 to 50 in good health. Some clones in this sample may be carry-over from other donors' samples. The sequenced sample consisted of PBMCs. V and J are TRBV19 and TRBJ2-7; 10 bases line up with TRBD2. CDR3 sequence reads: CASSIPGLAAEQYF. CDR3 DNA sequence: TGTGCCAGTAGTATCCCCGGACTAGCGGCAGAGCAGTACTTC.